Below, 26 T cell receptor beta chains from the same sample are listed, as sequenced in a study of cytomegalovirus exposure and HLA in healthy donors. PCR primers comprised 60 Vbeta and 13 Jbeta primers. The data were produced by immunoSEQ multiplex PCR, yet TCRdb's version contains in-frame clones alone and is incomplete. Of 170,000 or so clones detected, around four fifths appear once; the ten largest clones hold roughly 1.5%. Sequencing was done on a sample of PBMCs. Receptors were obtained from a man in his fifties in good health and CMV-seronegative.

This chain joins TRBV4-1 and TRBJ2-7; 10 nucleotides align to TRBD2. Trimming took 6 bases from V and 6 from J; bases not matched to a gene: 5. The CDR3 sequence is 13 residues long. Germline V gene data show CDR1 as MGHRA and CDR2 as YSYEKL. The CDR3 sequence: CASRGTSEGEQYF. Here the CDR3 DNA reads TGCGCCAGCAGGGGGACTAGCGAAGGCGAGCAGTACTTC.

The chain joins TRBV30 to TRBJ2-7; D is possibly TRBD2 (5 bases). The germline V and J ends were trimmed by 3 bases and 0 bases, with 12 bases remaining between them. The CDR3 runs to 14 residues. Germline-derived CDR1 and CDR2 are GTSNPN and SVGIG (reference sequence). The CDR3 sequence is CAWRKSGSSYEQYF. CDR3 in DNA: TGTGCCTGGAGGAAGAGCGGAAGCTCCTACGAGCAGTACTTC.

The rearrangement joins TRBV5-1 to TRBJ2-5; 11 positions match TRBD2. V shed 1 base, J shed 1 base, and the junction held 6 bases outside the gene matches. Germline values: CDR1 SGHRS, CDR2 YFSETQ. The CDR3 covers 17 residues. The CDR3: CASSLSGTSGVQETQYF. The CDR3 bases are TGCGCCAGCAGCTTGTCCGGGACTAGCGGCGTCCAAGAGACCCAGTACTTC.

This chain connects TRBV11-2 to TRBJ2-2, with a weak D call TRBD2 (5 bases). V lost 1 base and J lost 4, with 10 bases in between. CDR3 length: 15 residues. Germline assignment: CDR1 SGHAT and CDR2 FQNNGV. The CDR3 DNA sequence: TGTGCCAGCAGCTTAGCGAGGGATAGCACCGGGGAGCTGTTTTTT. Translating gives CASSLARDSTGELFF.

The chain joins TRBV5-1 to TRBJ1-2; TRBD1 is a possible D gene (6 bases). From germline, CDR1 is SGHRS and CDR2 YFSETQ. V dropped 4 bases and J dropped 7 bases, with 20 bases sitting between them. The CDR3 extends over 15 amino acids. CDR3 DNA: TGCGCCAGCAGCGTGTCGGACAGACCCTCGATTGGCTACACCTTC. Its translation: CASSVSDRPSIGYTF.

The V call is TRBV4-1, the J call TRBJ1-4, with 9 positions matching TRBD1. With V trimmed by 9 bases and J by 0 bases, 2 bases remained unmatched. The CDR3 totals 14 residues. CDR1 and CDR2 (germline): MGHRA, YSYEKL. This CDR3 is CASDRGTTNEKLFF. The CDR3, as DNA: TGCGCCAGTGACAGGGGGACAACTAATGAAAAACTGTTTTTT.

V and J are TRBV11-3 and TRBJ2-5; 9 bases are shared with TRBD1. There are 15 residues in the CDR3. Germline trimming cut 5 bases from V and 1 base from J; bases unmatched to any gene: 5. CDR1 SGHNT and CDR2 YENEEA come from the germline V gene. The CDR3 DNA follows: TGTGCCAGCAGCGCGGGACAGGGCCCCCAAGAGACCCAGTACTTC. Encoded protein: CASSAGQGPQETQYF.

J is TRBJ1-5 and V is TRBV15, with TRBD1 identical over 9 bases. Germline values: CDR1 LNHNV, CDR2 YYDKDF (reference sequence). J was trimmed by 6 bases and V by 0 bases; bases with no gene match: 3. The CDR3 has 15 amino acids. As DNA, the CDR3 is TGTGCCACCAGCAGAGATCGGGACAGGGCTCAGCCCCAGCATTTT. It encodes CATSRDRDRAQPQHF.

The chain carries TRBV4-2 and TRBJ2-7, with D perhaps matching TRBD2 (6 bases). V was shortened by 0 bases and J by 0 bases, with 12 bases between the two germline ends. The CDR3 runs 16 residues. Looked up from germline, CDR1 is LGHNA and CDR2 is YNFKEQ. CDR3 sequence: CASSQEGASASYEQYF. CDR3 in DNA: TGTGCCAGCAGCCAAGAAGGGGCTAGCGCCTCCTACGAGCAGTACTTC.

The chain combines TRBV11-2 with TRBJ1-2; D is uncertain. Germline CDR1 SGHAT, CDR2 FQNNGV. Trimming removed 4 bases at V and 5 bases at J, with 11 bases between. The CDR3 is 13 amino acids. The CDR3 region has the DNA TGTGCCAGCAGCTCCGACATGTCTTATGGCTACACCTTC. Its protein is CASSSDMSYGYTF.

The genes are TRBV2 and TRBJ2-3; TRBD1 might be the D (6 bases). Germline CDR1 and CDR2: SNHLY and FYNNEI. The ends were cut back, 3 bases at V and 4 bases at J, with 14 bases in the middle. The CDR3 has 15 residues. The CDR3 nucleotides are TGTGCCAGCAGTGACGGACAGCCCTTTTCAGATACGCAGTATTTT. Translating it yields CASSDGQPFSDTQYF.

The chain combines TRBV28 with TRBJ1-5; 8 bases are a match to TRBD1. CDR3 length equals 16 residues. V lost 5 bases and J lost 1; bases outside the gene matches: 7. Germline CDR1 MDHEN, CDR2 SYDVKM. CDR3 amino acids: CASSPTGQGSNQPQHF. CDR3 DNA sequence: TGTGCCAGCAGTCCTACTGGACAGGGCAGCAATCAGCCCCAGCATTTT.

The V and J genes are TRBV19 and TRBJ1-2; no clear D. Germline CDR1 is LNHDA and CDR2 is SQIVND (reference sequence). Trimming left V 7 bases short and J 5 bases short, with 17 bases between. This CDR3 has 14 amino acids. CDR3 sequence: CASTPGRVSYGYTF. The CDR3 nucleotides read TGTGCCAGTACCCCCGGGAGGGTATCATATGGCTACACCTTC.

This clone has only one observation. The V call is TRBV5-6, the J call TRBJ1-4; maybe TRBD1 (5 bases). V was cut by 4 bases and J by 4 bases, with 11 bases left in between. The V gene's germline CDR1 is SGHDT and CDR2 YYEEEE. The length of the CDR3 is 14 residues. The CDR3 bases are TGTGCCAGCAGCCGGCGGGACTTTAATGAAAAACTGTTTTTT. Residues: CASSRRDFNEKLFF.

This chain links TRBV5-1 with TRBJ2-7; possibly TRBD1 for D (5 bases). The CDR3 consists of 14 residues. Germline V gives CDR1 SGHRS, CDR2 YFSETQ. The germline V and J ends were trimmed by 0 bases and 5 bases, with 12 bases remaining between them. CDR3 amino acids: CASSLAFRQHEQYF. The CDR3 nucleotides read TGCGCCAGCAGCTTGGCTTTCAGACAGCACGAGCAGTACTTC.

This chain joins TRBV28 and TRBJ1-2, with 9 positions matching TRBD1. The CDR3 spans 13 residues. Trimming at V came to 6 bases and at J to 8 bases, leaving 7 bases not matched to a gene. CDR1 is MDHEN and CDR2 is SYDVKM in the germline V gene. DNA of the CDR3: TGTGCCAGCAGAGAACAGGGGGCCGGGGGCTACACCTTC. This sequence encodes CASREQGAGGYTF.

CDR3 sequence: CASSLGLPSGTQYF. DNA for the CDR3: TGTGCCAGCAGCTTAGGGCTCCCATCAGGGACCCAGTACTTC. The chain carries TRBV7-2 and TRBJ2-5; D not certain. CDR3 length: 14 residues. V lost 1 base and J lost 7, with 13 bases in between. CDR1 and CDR2 from the germline V gene are SGHTA and FQGNSA.

This clone was observed once. The chain combines TRBV7-2 with TRBJ2-7, with 7 nucleotides matching TRBD1. After removal of 4 bases from V and 9 bases from J, the junction contained 21 bases not matched to a gene. This CDR3 region has 17 residues. Germline V gene lookup returns CDR1 SGHTA and CDR2 FQGNSA. CDR3: CASSSLLQGQGPRGQYF. The CDR3 coding sequence is TGTGCCAGCAGCTCGCTCCTACAGGGGCAAGGGCCGCGTGGGCAGTACTTC.

This clone occurred once. The chain is built from TRBV9 and TRBJ2-3; the D gene is possibly TRBD2 (5 bases). V lost 2 bases, J lost 0 bases, and 13 bases lay in between. The CDR3 is 16 amino acids. The germline gives CDR1 SGDLS, CDR2 YYNGEE. Written as DNA, the CDR3 is TGTGCCAGCAGCGTGGGTGAGGGAAGGAGCACAGATACGCAGTATTTT. Protein sequence: CASSVGEGRSTDTQYF.

The chain combines TRBV7-2 with TRBJ2-5, with D maybe TRBD2 (6 bases). V lost 5 bases and J lost 7, with 23 bases in between. The CDR3 sequence is 16 residues long. CDR1 and CDR2 (germline): SGHTA, FQGNSA. DNA of the CDR3: TGTGCCAGCAGCCTCCAGACTAGTACGATTAAAGGGACCCAGTACTTC. Protein: CASSLQTSTIKGTQYF.

The CDR3 coding sequence is TGTGCCAGCACCTTGCGCGGAGCGGGGGCCTACGAGCAGTACTTC. As protein: CASTLRGAGAYEQYF. The V gene is TRBV7-9, the J gene TRBJ2-7; the match to TRBD2 covers 8 bases. From germline, CDR1 is SEHNR and CDR2 FQNEAQ (reference sequence). The CDR3 length is 15 residues. The V and J ends lost 7 bases and 2 bases, in that order; junction bases with no gene match: 10.

This chain links TRBV7-2 with TRBJ1-1; the D is unclear. Germline V gene sequence: CDR1 SGHTA, CDR2 FQGNSA. V lost 5 bases to trimming and J lost 0 bases, with 13 bases between them. The CDR3 has 15 amino acids. In nucleotides, the CDR3 is TGTGCCAGCAGCCCGCAGGTGATCATGAACACTGAAGCTTTCTTT. Translation gives CASSPQVIMNTEAFF.

This clone was seen only once. This chain links TRBV6-1 with TRBJ2-1, with 11 bases matching TRBD2. CDR1 is MNHNS, CDR2 SASEGT, per germline. J gave up 0 bases and V 5 bases, and 0 bases lay outside the gene matches. There are 15 residues in the CDR3. In DNA, the CDR3 is TGTGCCAGCAGTACTAGCGGGAGCTCCTACAATGAGCAGTTCTTC. Residues: CASSTSGSSYNEQFF.

The J gene is TRBJ2-5, the V gene TRBV5-5; 10 nucleotides line up with TRBD2. The CDR3 runs 17 residues. Per the germline V gene, CDR1 is SGHKS and CDR2 is YYEKEE (reference sequence). V was clipped by 3 bases and J by 3 bases; unmatched bases: 11. CDR3 sequence reads: CASSSQLRTSGEETQYF. The CDR3 DNA is TGTGCCAGCAGCTCCCAACTGCGGACTAGCGGCGAAGAGACCCAGTACTTC.

The chain is built from TRBV9 and TRBJ1-3, with D perhaps matching TRBD1 (5 bases). V was cut by 2 bases and J by 0 bases, with 6 bases left in between. The germline V gene has CDR1 SGDLS and CDR2 YYNGEE. This CDR3 is built from 14 residues. CDR3 nucleotide sequence: TGTGCCAGCAGCGTGACAGCCTCTGGAAACACCATATATTTT. Translating it yields CASSVTASGNTIYF.

The V gene is TRBV5-1, the J gene TRBJ2-4, with a weak D call TRBD1 (5 bases). Germline assignment: CDR1 SGHRS and CDR2 YFSETQ. V gave up 4 bases and J gave up 6 bases, with 17 bases separating them. The CDR3 loop spans 15 amino acids. CDR3 sequence: CASSPDSETLNIQYF. DNA of the CDR3: TGCGCCAGCAGCCCCGACAGTGAAACTTTAAACATTCAGTACTTC.